One T cell receptor beta chain is described in this entry. No antigen is known for it. This sample is drawn from a study of OX40 agonist ivuxolimab in advanced cancers. Study overall: Every patient in dose escalation had hepatocellular carcinoma, melanoma, renal cell or head and neck cancer.

The repertoire was sequenced with immunoSEQ multiplex PCR; TCRdb's copy has only in-frame clones and lacks some. The data hold approximately 58,000 clones, with 70% to 90% observed a single time. The CDR3 has 17 residues. V lost 4 bases and J lost 0; bases outside the gene matches: 4. Germline CDR1 is MGHRA and CDR2 is YSYEKL. Autoimmune disease history or systemic immunosuppression barred patients. Study observations and caveats: In general, CD8+ T cells held more expanded clones than CD4+ did, on average.

The rearrangement links TRBV4-1 to TRBJ2-3, with 13 bases fitting TRBD2. The specimen comprised CD4+ or CD8+ T cells sorted from blood, sampled in a trial of the OX40 agonist ivuxolimab. The origin of this receptor is an adult with an advanced solid tumor such as melanoma, head and neck, liver or kidney cancer. The CDR3 is CASSPWTSGSSTDTQYF. In nucleotides, the CDR3 is TGCGCCAGCAGCCCTTGGACTAGCGGGAGCAGCACAGATACGCAGTATTTT.